This T cell receptor (beta chain) was sequenced during a study of T cell responses to AZD1222 COVID-19 vaccine. Study-level points and caveats: The study sampled repertoires only after the peak T cell response.

Germline loops: CDR1 KGHDR, CDR2 SFDVKD. V lost 7 bases, J lost 0 bases, and 12 bases lay in between. The CDR3 spans 15 residues. As to this clone: Its specificity is unknown.

Method: immunoSEQ multiplex PCR; TCRdb's copy keeps in-frame clones and lacks some. The sample lists 110,000 or so clones, 88% occurring once. This sequence was found in an adult who received the AZD1222 COVID-19 vaccine. This chain links TRBV24-1 with TRBJ1-5, with D perhaps TRBD1 (6 bases). The sequenced sample was peripheral blood, obtained 28 days after the second AZD1222 dose. DNA for the CDR3: TGTGCCACCAGGGAAGGGGGGATTAGCAATCAGCCCCAGCATTTT. Its protein is CATREGGISNQPQHF.